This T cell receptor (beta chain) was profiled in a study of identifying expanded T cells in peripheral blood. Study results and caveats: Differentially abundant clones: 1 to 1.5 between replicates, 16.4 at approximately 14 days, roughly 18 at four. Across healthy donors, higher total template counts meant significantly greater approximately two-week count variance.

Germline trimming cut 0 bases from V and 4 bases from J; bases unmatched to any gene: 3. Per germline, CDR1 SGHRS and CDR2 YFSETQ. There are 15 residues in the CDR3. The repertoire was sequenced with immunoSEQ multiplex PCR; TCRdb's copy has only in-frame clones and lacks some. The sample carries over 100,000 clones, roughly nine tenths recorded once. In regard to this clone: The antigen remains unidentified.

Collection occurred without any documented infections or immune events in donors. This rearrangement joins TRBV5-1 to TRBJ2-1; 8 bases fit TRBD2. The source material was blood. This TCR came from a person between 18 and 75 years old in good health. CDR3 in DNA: TGCGCCAGCAGCTTGGCCGGGACTAGATACAATGAGCAGTTCTTC. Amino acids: CASSLAGTRYNEQFF. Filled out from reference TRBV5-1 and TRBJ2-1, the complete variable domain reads KAGVTQTPRYLIKTRGQQVTLSCSPISGHRSVSWYQQTPGQGLQFLFEYFSETQRNKGNFPGRFSGRQFSNSRSEMNVSTLELGDSALYLCASSLAGTRYNEQFFGPGTRLTVL.